What follows is one T cell receptor beta chain and its context. The CDR3 extends over 15 amino acids. Trimming pared 2 bases from V and 0 bases from J, leaving 9 bases between. Germline V gene data show CDR1 as SNHLY and CDR2 as FYNNEI. The source of the sample is a study of control samples from healthy donors and cancer patients. TCRdb's copy holds only in-frame clones and misses some; the assay was immunoSEQ multiplex PCR. The sample records 140,000 or so clones, around 92% being singletons. Material: blood. The TCR sequence derives from a man aged 25 to 40 in good health. The rearrangement uses TRBV2 and TRBJ2-3; D call uncertain. Written as DNA, the CDR3 is TGTGCCAGCAGTGAAATGGGCAGGAGCACAGATACGCAGTATTTT. It encodes CASSEMGRSTDTQYF.